The text below deals with one TCR beta chain. Its antigen is not known. This sample is drawn from a study of Ad26.COV2.S vaccination and SARS-CoV-2 variants. Study context: Donor was assigned to the Ad26.COV2.S arm of trial COV1001. Study results and limitations: Total T cell responses were possibly underestimated by TCR breadth and depth analyses. Individuals receiving vaccine had higher spike-specific TCR breadth than placebo recipients did.

Germline CDR1 reads SGHVS; CDR2 reads FQNEAQ. Trimming at V came to 0 bases and at J to 4 bases, leaving 5 bases not matched to a gene. The CDR3 loop spans 15 amino acids. Indicated treatment: some 20 received Ad26.COV2.S at low or high dose, single or two shots; several received placebo; per-sample allocation not given. Sampling was performed 63 days after the first vaccine or placebo injection. Ad26.COV2.S expressed prefusion-stabilized spike from the original Wuhan strain. The protocol was immunoSEQ multiplex PCR, while the TCRdb copy is restricted to in-frame clones and leaves out a portion. The data show 400,000 to 450,000 clones, around 92% seen once.

This specimen was peripheral blood, taken in a trial of Ad26.COV2.S vaccine versus placebo. This sequence joins TRBV7-8 and TRBJ2-5; 7 bases align to TRBD1. The source of this sequence is a person aged 18 to 65 who received the Ad26.COV2.S COVID-19 vaccine or a placebo. CDR3 coding DNA: TGTGCCAGCAGCTTAGCGCGGGCAGGGGGAGAGACCCAGTACTTC. Translated: CASSLARAGGETQYF.